This is a list of T cell receptor beta chains from one sample in a study of cytomegalovirus exposure and HLA in healthy donors. Method: immunoSEQ multiplex PCR; TCRdb's copy keeps in-frame clones and lacks some. The table has some 230,000 clones, about 89% seen once. The specimen sequenced was PBMCs. The origin of the receptors is a woman younger than 35 in good health and CMV-seronegative. The CDR3 runs from the conserved cysteine through the conserved F or W. D genes are given only for firm matches. Rows give clone size only sometimes, using once, few, many, or a class for an expanded clone.

clone size: .; J gene: TRBJ2-7; D gene: .; V gene: TRBV5-1; CDR3 protein: CASSLSSYRDISYEQYF; CDR3 DNA: TGCGCCAGCAGCTTGTCCTCCTACAGGGATATTTCCTACGAGCAGTACTTC
clone size: .; J gene: TRBJ2-7; D gene: TRBD2; V gene: TRBV28; CDR3 protein: CASSPRGEPSHYEQYF; CDR3 DNA: TGTGCCAGCAGTCCCCGGGGGGAACCATCTCACTACGAGCAGTACTTC
clone size: .; J gene: TRBJ2-2; D gene: TRBD2; V gene: TRBV15; CDR3 protein: CATSRSLAGVKGTGELFF; CDR3 DNA: TGTGCCACCAGCAGGTCGCTAGCGGGAGTAAAGGGCACCGGGGAGCTGTTTTTT
clone size: .; J gene: TRBJ2-3; D gene: TRBD2; V gene: TRBV27; CDR3 protein: CASSLAGGYSTQYF; CDR3 DNA: TGTGCCAGCAGTTTAGCGGGAGGTTATAGTACGCAGTATTTT
clone size: .; J gene: TRBJ1-5; D gene: .; V gene: TRBV6-6; CDR3 protein: CASSSTSGGQQPQHF; CDR3 DNA: TGTGCCAGCAGTTCCACTTCGGGAGGGCAGCAGCCCCAGCATTTT
clone size: .; J gene: TRBJ2-2; D gene: .; V gene: TRBV12-5; CDR3 protein: CASGPRAPAGNTGELFF; CDR3 DNA: TGTGCTAGTGGTCCGCGCGCTCCGGCGGGGAACACCGGGGAGCTGTTTTTT
clone size: .; J gene: TRBJ2-3; D gene: .; V gene: TRBV5-1; CDR3 protein: CASSLVTGRVTDTQYF; CDR3 DNA: TGCGCCAGCAGCTTGGTCACGGGCAGGGTCACAGATACGCAGTATTTT
clone size: .; J gene: TRBJ2-1; D gene: TRBD2; V gene: TRBV28; CDR3 protein: CASSLAGDNEQFF; CDR3 DNA: TGTGCCAGCAGTCTAGCGGGAGACAATGAGCAGTTCTTC
clone size: .; J gene: TRBJ1-5; D gene: .; V gene: TRBV6-6; CDR3 protein: CASRLRPEVEGQPQHF; CDR3 DNA: TGTGCCAGCAGGTTACGACCGGAGGTTGAGGGCCAGCCCCAGCATTTT
clone size: once; J gene: TRBJ2-7; D gene: TRBD1; V gene: TRBV12-5; CDR3 protein: CASGLVLGQGANEQYF; CDR3 DNA: TGTGCTAGTGGTTTGGTACTCGGGCAGGGGGCGAACGAGCAGTACTTC
clone size: few; J gene: TRBJ1-1; D gene: TRBD1; V gene: TRBV29-1; CDR3 protein: CSVSVLRGLGTEAFF; CDR3 DNA: TGCAGCGTTTCGGTACTTAGGGGGCTTGGGACTGAAGCTTTCTTT
clone size: .; J gene: TRBJ1-2; D gene: .; V gene: TRBV30; CDR3 protein: CAWISTDGYTF; CDR3 DNA: TGTGCCTGGATTTCCACAGATGGCTACACCTTC
clone size: .; J gene: TRBJ2-1; D gene: .; V gene: TRBV5-1; CDR3 protein: CASSLSRGNEQFF; CDR3 DNA: TGCGCCAGCAGCTTATCTAGAGGCAATGAGCAGTTCTTC